The 11 T cell receptor beta chains presented below share a single source sample, sequenced in a study of cytomegalovirus exposure and HLA in healthy donors. PCR involved 60 Vbeta and 13 Jbeta primers. Produced via immunoSEQ multiplex PCR; TCRdb's table is partial and in-frame only. Among roughly 120,000 clones, about 70% were seen once, and the ten largest hold roughly an eighth. Sequencing input: PBMCs. These receptors originate from a woman aged 55-69 years in good health and CMV-seropositive.

V and J are TRBV14 and TRBJ2-3, with 8 nucleotides matching TRBD2. V trimming: 5 bases; J trimming: 7 bases; junction bases outside the gene matches: 14. CDR1 and CDR2 (germline): SGHDN, FVKESK. The CDR3 has 16 residues. The CDR3 reads CASSFPGQRGSNTQYF. In DNA form, the CDR3 reads TGTGCCAGCAGCTTCCCAGGTCAGCGGGGGTCCAATACGCAGTATTTT.

The rearrangement uses TRBV18 and TRBJ2-7; D possibly corresponds to TRBD1 (6 bases). V lost 5 bases and J lost 4, with 9 bases in between. This CDR3 is 12 amino acids long. Germline CDR1 and CDR2: KGHSH and LQKENI. The CDR3 DNA reads TGTGCCAGCTCAGCAGACAGGTACGAGCAGTACTTC. Translated: CASSADRYEQYF.

V gene TRBV14 combines with J gene TRBJ1-1; 8 bases match TRBD1. Germline lookup yields CDR1 SGHDN and CDR2 FVKESK. With V trimmed by 4 bases and J by 5 bases, 6 bases remained unmatched. CDR3 length: 14 residues. CDR3 in DNA: TGTGCCAGCAGCCTATTAACAGGGGGTACTGAAGCTTTCTTT. Protein sequence: CASSLLTGGTEAFF.

The chain carries TRBV5-5 and TRBJ2-7; TRBD1 aligns across 7 bases. The ends lost 2 bases at V and 2 bases at J; junction bases unmatched: 10. The CDR3 extends over 16 amino acids. Germline V gives CDR1 SGHKS, CDR2 YYEKEE (reference sequence). CDR3 amino acids: CASSLRQGYSTYEQYF. In DNA form, the CDR3 reads TGTGCCAGCAGCTTACGACAGGGCTACAGTACCTACGAGCAGTACTTC. Combining the CDR3 with reference TRBV5-5 and TRBJ2-7 gives the whole variable domain DAGVTQSPTHLIKTRGQQVTLRCSPISGHKSVSWYQQVLGQGPQFIFQYYEKEERGRGNFPDRFSARQFPNYSSELNVNALLLGDSALYLCASSLRQGYSTYEQYFGPGTRLTVT.

This chain uses TRBV9 with TRBJ1-1, with D hard to call. V shed 0 bases and J shed 1 base, with 7 bases lying between them. The germline CDR1 and CDR2 sequences are SGDLS and YYNGEE. This CDR3 has 14 residues. CDR3 amino acids: CASSVGETNTEAFF. CDR3 bases: TGTGCCAGCAGCGTAGGAGAAACGAACACTGAAGCTTTCTTT.

This chain joins TRBV2 and TRBJ1-5, with TRBD1 identical over 7 bases. Germline V gives CDR1 SNHLY, CDR2 FYNNEI. V was pared by 6 bases and J by 4 bases, with 3 bases of the junction left unmatched. The CDR3 contains 13 residues. The DNA for the CDR3 is TGTGCCAGCAGGGCGACAGGGAATCAGCCCCAGCATTTT. Its translation is CASRATGNQPQHF.

V and J are TRBV5-4 and TRBJ2-7; 7 positions agree with TRBD1. The CDR3 has 14 amino acids. Germline-derived CDR1 and CDR2 are SGHNT and YYREEE (reference sequence). After removal of 3 bases from V and 0 bases from J, the junction contained 3 bases not matched to a gene. The CDR3 protein is CASSSGQASYEQYF. CDR3 nucleotide sequence: TGTGCCAGCAGCTCAGGACAGGCCTCCTACGAGCAGTACTTC. The full variable domain, in which reference TRBV5-4 and TRBJ2-7 provide the parts outside the CDR3, is ETGVTQSPTHLIKTRGQQVTLRCSSQSGHNTVSWYQQALGQGPQFIFQYYREEENGRGNFPPRFSGLQFPNYSSELNVNALELDDSALYLCASSSGQASYEQYFGPGTRLTVT.

This clone was picked up a small number of times. This sequence joins TRBV2 and TRBJ2-3; D may be TRBD2 (5 bases). This CDR3 spans 13 amino acids. Trimming shortened V by 5 bases and J by 2 bases, and 8 bases separated the two germline ends. CDR1 and CDR2 (germline): SNHLY, FYNNEI. The DNA of the CDR3 is TGTGCCAGCAGTCGAGACTACACAGATACGCAGTATTTT. It translates to CASSRDYTDTQYF.

The V and J genes are TRBV28 and TRBJ2-7, with TRBD2 identical over 11 bases. V shed 5 bases and J 4 bases; nucleotides not matched to a gene: 7. The CDR3 runs 15 residues. CDR1 and CDR2 from the germline V gene are MDHEN and SYDVKM. The CDR3 region has the DNA TGTGCCAGCAGTCGGGCCGGGACTAGCGGTTACGAGCAGTACTTC. This translates into CASSRAGTSGYEQYF.

This clone turned up a few times. The chain couples TRBV29-1 to TRBJ1-1; D is uncertain. Looked up from germline, CDR1 is SQVTM and CDR2 is ANQGSEA. Trimming took off 7 bases at V and 6 bases at J, with 15 bases between the two ends. This CDR3 has 12 amino acids. CDR3 amino acids: CSATTPGAEAFF. Here the CDR3 DNA reads TGCAGCGCTACCACCCCCGGGGCTGAAGCTTTCTTT.

In the case of this clone: An end of the junction differs from the germline gene, which may be a read error. This chain uses TRBV29-1 with TRBJ2-5; D may be TRBD2 (7 bases). CDR3 length equals 10 residues. CDR1 is SQVTM and CDR2 is ANQGSEA in the germline V gene. CDR3 nucleotide sequence: TGCAGCGCCGAGGGGCGGGGGCACCACTTC. Amino acids: CSAEGRGHHF.